This TCR beta chain stems from a study of identifying expanded T cells in peripheral blood. The data were produced by immunoSEQ multiplex PCR, yet TCRdb's version contains in-frame clones alone and is incomplete. This sample has around 85,000 clones, with 85% to 90% found just once. As to this clone: No antigen is known for it.

Findings and caveats of the study: Technical replicates showed roughly 1.2 changed clones; two weeks about 16.4; four weeks 19. Clone count variance between approximately two-week samples rose with total template count.

The sequence was obtained from a person aged 18 to 70 in good health. Sequencing was done on a sample of blood.

The CDR3 loop is CASSPTIQETQYF. CDR3 sequence (DNA): TGCGCCAGCAGTCCGACTATACAAGAGACCCAGTACTTC. The chain carries TRBV10-2 and TRBJ2-5, with D maybe TRBD2 (5 bases). The germline V gene encodes CDR1 WSHSY and CDR2 SAAADI. This CDR3 comprises 13 residues. V lost 5 bases, J lost 2 bases, and 9 bases lay in between.